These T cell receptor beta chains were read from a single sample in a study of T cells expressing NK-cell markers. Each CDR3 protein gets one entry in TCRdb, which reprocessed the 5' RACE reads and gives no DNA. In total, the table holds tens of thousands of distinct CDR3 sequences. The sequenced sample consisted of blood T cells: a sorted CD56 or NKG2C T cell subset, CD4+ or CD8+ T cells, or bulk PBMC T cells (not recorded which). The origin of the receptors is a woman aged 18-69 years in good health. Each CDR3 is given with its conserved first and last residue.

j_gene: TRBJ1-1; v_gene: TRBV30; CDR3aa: CAWADLKTEAFF
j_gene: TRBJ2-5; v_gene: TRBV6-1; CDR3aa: CASTAQNSGPETQYF
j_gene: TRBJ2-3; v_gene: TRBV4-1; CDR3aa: CASSQDAFPSTDTQYF
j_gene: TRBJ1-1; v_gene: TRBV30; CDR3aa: CAWSDGEIQVEEAFF
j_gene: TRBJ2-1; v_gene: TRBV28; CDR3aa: CASSYSGLAGNEQFF
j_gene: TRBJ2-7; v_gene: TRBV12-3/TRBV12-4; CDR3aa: CASSGRDRVHEQYF
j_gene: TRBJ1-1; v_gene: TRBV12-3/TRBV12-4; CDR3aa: CASGNRGLGTEAFF
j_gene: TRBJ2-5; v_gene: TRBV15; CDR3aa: CATSNGTSGAGGTQYF
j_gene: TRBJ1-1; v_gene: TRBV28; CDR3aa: CASSPTTGMNTEAFF
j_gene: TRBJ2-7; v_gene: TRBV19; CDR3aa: CASSISSLSYEQYF
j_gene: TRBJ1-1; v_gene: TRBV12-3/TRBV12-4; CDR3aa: CASTKKAGEAFF
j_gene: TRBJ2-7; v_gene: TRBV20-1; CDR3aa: CSARNTAGDPYEQYF
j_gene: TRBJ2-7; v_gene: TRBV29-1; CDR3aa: CSVALAGADYEQYF
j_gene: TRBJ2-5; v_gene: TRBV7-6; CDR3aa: CASSKNRDRVETQYF
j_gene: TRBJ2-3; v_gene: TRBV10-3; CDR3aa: CAISESGRERDTQYF
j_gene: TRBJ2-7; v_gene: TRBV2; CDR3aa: CASGGQGTHEQYF
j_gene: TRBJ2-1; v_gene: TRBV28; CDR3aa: CASSFYGNRLTAYNEQFF
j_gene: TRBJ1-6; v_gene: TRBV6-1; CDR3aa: CASRVFSYNSPLHF
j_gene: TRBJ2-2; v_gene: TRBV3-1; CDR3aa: CASSLRVTGELFF
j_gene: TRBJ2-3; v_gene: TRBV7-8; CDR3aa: CASSSTSTDTQYF
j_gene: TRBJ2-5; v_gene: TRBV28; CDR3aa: CASRLVDRATETQYF
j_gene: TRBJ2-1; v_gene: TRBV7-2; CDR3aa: CASSSSSGGGWNEQFF
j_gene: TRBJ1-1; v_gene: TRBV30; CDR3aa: CAWSGWRTEETFF
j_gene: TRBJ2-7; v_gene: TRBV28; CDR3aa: CASSSPPRDTAYEQYF
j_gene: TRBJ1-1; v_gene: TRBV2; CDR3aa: CASPGDNTEAFF
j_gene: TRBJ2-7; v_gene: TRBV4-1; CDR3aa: CASSQTGQGDSYEQYF